A single sample gave rise to the 5 T cell receptor beta chains below, sequenced in a study of T cells after yellow fever vaccination. TCRdb itself ran the 5' RACE reads through MiXCR, one entry per CDR3 protein. The repertoire holds almost 30,000 distinct CDR3 sequences, around 5% seen once, with under 50% in the top ten. This material consisted of CD8+ T cells sorted from PBMCs, taken 10 days after the yellow fever booster vaccination. The source is a young man who received the YFV17D yellow fever vaccine.

Many counts were recorded for this clonotype. The J gene is TRBJ2-6, the V gene TRBV25-1, with D unresolved. Per the germline V gene, CDR1 is MGHDK and CDR2 is SYGVNS. The CDR3 consists of 16 residues. The V gene lost 0 bases and the J gene lost 0 bases, with 6 bases spanning the gap. This chain's CDR3 is CASSEYSPSGANVLTF. For the CDR3, the DNA is TGTGCCAGCAGTGAATATTCCCCCTCTGGGGCCAACGTCCTGACTTTC.

This clonotype was counted a few times. The chain links TRBV24-1 to TRBJ2-2; no reliable D call. The CDR3 is made up of 15 amino acids. The germline CDR1 and CDR2 sequences are KGHDR and SFDVKD. V lost 0 bases to trimming and J lost 1 base, with 5 bases between them. This CDR3 reads CATSDLLGNTGELFF. The CDR3 DNA follows: TGTGCCACCAGTGATTTGCTCGGGAACACCGGGGAGCTGTTTTTT.

This clonotype has only a few counts. This chain uses TRBV14 with TRBJ1-2; D is unclear. V was trimmed by 2 bases and J by 13 bases, leaving 14 bases between them. The CDR3 covers 12 residues. Germline values: CDR1 SGHDN, CDR2 FVKESK. The CDR3 sequence: CASSQSRGRATF. In DNA, the CDR3 is TGTGCCAGCAGCCAATCCAGAGGCCGGGCCACCTTC.

This clonotype was seen ten or more times. This sequence joins TRBV7-9 and TRBJ1-1; tentatively, D is TRBD1 (6 bases). CDR3 length: 15 residues. Per the germline V gene, CDR1 is SEHNR and CDR2 is FQNEAQ (reference sequence). Trimming pared 8 bases from V and 0 bases from J, leaving 16 bases between. CDR3 sequence reads: CASGGLGQMNTEAFF. The CDR3 coding sequence is TGTGCCAGCGGGGGCCTAGGACAAATGAACACTGAAGCTTTCTTT. Full variable domain (outside the CDR3, taken from reference TRBV7-9 and TRBJ1-1): DTGVSQNPRHKITKRGQNVTFRCDPISEHNRLYWYRQTLGQGPEFLTYFQNEAQLEKSRLLSDRFSAERPKGSFSTLEIQRTEQGDSAMYLCASGGLGQMNTEAFFGQGTRLTVV.

This clonotype was recorded many times. This chain joins TRBV4-1 and TRBJ2-1; a possible D gene is TRBD2 (5 bases). The CDR3 loop spans 16 amino acids. V lost 1 base to trimming and J lost 0 bases, with 10 bases between them. CDR1 is MGHRA and CDR2 is YSYEKL in the germline V gene. CDR3 sequence reads: CASSQVGVRSYNEQFF. The CDR3 coding sequence is TGCGCCAGCAGCCAAGTCGGGGTCCGCTCCTACAATGAGCAGTTCTTC.